Listed below are T cell receptor beta chains from one sample, sequenced in a study of a mutant IDH1 vaccine in newly diagnosed glioma. Their specific antigens are unknown. TCRdb's table, derived via immunoSEQ multiplex PCR, lists solely in-frame clones and lacks some. Among 30,000 to 40,000 clones, around three quarters were seen once, and the ten largest hold 3% to 3.5%. Sequencing used PBMCs, obtained from a glioma patient whose treatment included an IDH1 peptide vaccine. These receptors came from a man in his forties or fifties with glioma. Some clones in this sample may be carry-over from other donors' samples. The CDR3 runs from the conserved cysteine through the conserved F or W. A D gene is named only where the DNA matches it firmly. A row's size may be missing; if present it is once, few, many or a size class.

clone size: .
V gene: TRBV5-1
CDR3 length: 14
J gene: TRBJ1-5
D gene: TRBD1
CDR3 protein: CASSEGQGRQPQHF
CDR3 DNA: TGCGCCAGCAGCGAAGGACAGGGGAGGCAGCCCCAGCATTTT

clone size: .
V gene: TRBV25-1
CDR3 length: 15
J gene: TRBJ1-2
D gene: .
CDR3 protein: CASSVFGEGGYGYTF
CDR3 DNA: TGTGCCAGCAGTGTCTTTGGGGAGGGGGGCTATGGCTACACCTTC

clone size: .
V gene: TRBV30
CDR3 length: 17
J gene: TRBJ2-2
D gene: TRBD2
CDR3 protein: CAWTTGTSGSNTGELFF
CDR3 DNA: TGTGCCTGGACCACCGGGACTAGCGGCTCGAACACCGGGGAGCTGTTTTTT

clone size: .
V gene: TRBV6-1
CDR3 length: 13
J gene: TRBJ1-2
D gene: .
CDR3 protein: CASSEVAVYGYTF
CDR3 DNA: TGTGCCAGCAGTGAAGTCGCGGTTTATGGCTACACCTTC

clone size: once
V gene: TRBV29-1
CDR3 length: 14
J gene: TRBJ1-3
D gene: .
CDR3 protein: CSAEAGTAGNTIYF
CDR3 DNA: TGCAGCGCAGAAGCCGGGACTGCTGGAAACACCATATATTTT

clone size: .
V gene: TRBV5-5
CDR3 length: 14
J gene: TRBJ1-1
D gene: .
CDR3 protein: CASSLARSNTEAFF
CDR3 DNA: TGTGCCAGCAGCTTGGCCCGGTCGAACACTGAAGCTTTCTTT

clone size: few
V gene: TRBV9
CDR3 length: 16
J gene: TRBJ1-1
D gene: .
CDR3 protein: CASSVGGARGNTEAFF
CDR3 DNA: TGTGCCAGCAGCGTAGGGGGGGCCCGGGGAAACACTGAAGCTTTCTTT

clone size: .
V gene: TRBV6-5
CDR3 length: 11
J gene: TRBJ2-7
D gene: .
CDR3 protein: CASGYGKGRSF
CDR3 DNA: TGTGCCAGCGGGTATGGGAAAGGGAGGAGCTTC

clone size: .
V gene: TRBV19
CDR3 length: 16
J gene: TRBJ1-5
D gene: .
CDR3 protein: CASRILDGNGNQPQHF
CDR3 DNA: TGTGCCAGTAGGATCTTGGACGGCAATGGTAATCAGCCCCAGCATTTT

clone size: .
V gene: TRBV6-5
CDR3 length: 14
J gene: TRBJ2-5
D gene: TRBD1
CDR3 protein: CASSFSGGVETQYF
CDR3 DNA: TGTGCCAGCAGTTTCTCAGGGGGCGTTGAGACCCAGTACTTC

clone size: .
V gene: TRBV27
CDR3 length: 15
J gene: TRBJ1-5
D gene: TRBD1
CDR3 protein: CASSGQGVSNQPQHF
CDR3 DNA: TGTGCCAGCAGTGGACAGGGGGTGAGCAATCAGCCCCAGCATTTT

clone size: .
V gene: TRBV12-5
CDR3 length: 12
J gene: TRBJ2-5
D gene: .
CDR3 protein: CASGSEGVTQYF
CDR3 DNA: TGTGCTAGTGGTTCCGAGGGGGTTACCCAGTACTTC

clone size: .
V gene: TRBV7-2
CDR3 length: 13
J gene: TRBJ1-1
D gene: .
CDR3 protein: CASSSYLNTEAFF
CDR3 DNA: TGTGCCAGCAGCTCTTATTTGAACACTGAAGCTTTCTTT

clone size: .
V gene: TRBV29-1
CDR3 length: 13
J gene: TRBJ1-5
D gene: .
CDR3 protein: CSVGTGMGQPQHF
CDR3 DNA: TGCAGCGTTGGAACAGGGATGGGCCAGCCCCAGCATTTT

clone size: .
V gene: TRBV5-4
CDR3 length: 12
J gene: TRBJ2-5
D gene: .
CDR3 protein: CASSDGPETQYF
CDR3 DNA: TGTGCCAGCAGCGACGGGCCAGAGACCCAGTACTTC

clone size: .
V gene: TRBV11-2
CDR3 length: 12
J gene: TRBJ2-3
D gene: .
CDR3 protein: CASSFRRATQYF
CDR3 DNA: TGTGCCAGCAGCTTCCGGAGAGCTACGCAGTATTTT

clone size: .
V gene: TRBV9
CDR3 length: 17
J gene: TRBJ2-3
D gene: TRBD2
CDR3 protein: CASSVGWGRGGLDTQYF
CDR3 DNA: TGTGCCAGCAGCGTAGGCTGGGGCCGGGGGGGTTTAGATACGCAGTATTTT

clone size: .
V gene: TRBV5-1
CDR3 length: 13
J gene: TRBJ2-3
D gene: .
CDR3 protein: CASSLPSTDTQYF
CDR3 DNA: TGCGCCAGCAGCCTCCCTAGCACAGATACGCAGTATTTT

clone size: .
V gene: TRBV9
CDR3 length: 14
J gene: TRBJ1-3
D gene: .
CDR3 protein: CASSYQGSGNTIYF
CDR3 DNA: TGTGCCAGCAGCTACCAGGGGTCTGGAAACACCATATATTTT

clone size: .
V gene: TRBV7-9
CDR3 length: 15
J gene: TRBJ2-1
D gene: TRBD1
CDR3 protein: CASSLVQGAYNEQFF
CDR3 DNA: TGTGCCAGCAGCTTAGTCCAGGGGGCCTACAATGAGCAGTTCTTC

clone size: .
V gene: TRBV7-8
CDR3 length: 14
J gene: TRBJ2-2
D gene: .
CDR3 protein: CASRTYRATGELFF
CDR3 DNA: TGTGCCAGCAGGACTTACAGGGCGACCGGGGAGCTGTTTTTT

clone size: few
V gene: TRBV7-9
CDR3 length: 13
J gene: TRBJ2-3
D gene: .
CDR3 protein: CASSLAEGDTQYF
CDR3 DNA: TGTGCCAGCAGCTTAGCCGAGGGGGATACGCAGTATTTT

clone size: .
V gene: TRBV9
CDR3 length: 14
J gene: TRBJ2-5
D gene: TRBD1
CDR3 protein: CASSANRGPGTQYF
CDR3 DNA: TGTGCCAGCAGCGCCAACAGGGGGCCAGGGACCCAGTACTTC

clone size: once
V gene: TRBV5-1
CDR3 length: 15
J gene: TRBJ2-7
D gene: TRBD1
CDR3 protein: CASSSKQGYSYEQYF
CDR3 DNA: TGCGCCAGCAGCTCTAAACAGGGGTATTCCTACGAGCAGTACTTC

clone size: .
V gene: TRBV7-3
CDR3 length: 13
J gene: TRBJ1-2
D gene: TRBD1
CDR3 protein: CASSLTRQGGYTF
CDR3 DNA: TGTGCCAGCAGCTTAACGAGACAGGGGGGCTACACCTTC

clone size: .
V gene: TRBV2
CDR3 length: 13
J gene: TRBJ1-1
D gene: .
CDR3 protein: CASSEQDGSLAFF
CDR3 DNA: TGTGCCAGCAGTGAACAGGACGGTTCCTTGGCTTTCTTT

clone size: .
V gene: TRBV18
CDR3 length: 16
J gene: TRBJ1-1
D gene: TRBD1
CDR3 protein: CASSLGTGEWNTEAFF
CDR3 DNA: TGTGCCAGCTCACTAGGGACAGGGGAGTGGAACACTGAAGCTTTCTTT

clone size: few
V gene: TRBV30
CDR3 length: 11
J gene: TRBJ1-1
D gene: .
CDR3 protein: CAWSFSGAAFF
CDR3 DNA: TGTGCCTGGAGCTTCAGTGGGGCTGCTTTCTTT

clone size: .
V gene: TRBV7-9
CDR3 length: 13
J gene: TRBJ1-2
D gene: .
CDR3 protein: CASSLRTDYGYTF
CDR3 DNA: TGTGCCAGCAGCTTGAGGACAGACTATGGCTACACCTTC

clone size: .
V gene: TRBV14
CDR3 length: 13
J gene: TRBJ1-1
D gene: .
CDR3 protein: CASSQAVNTEAFF
CDR3 DNA: TGTGCCAGCAGCCAGGCAGTGAACACTGAAGCTTTCTTT

clone size: .
V gene: TRBV7-3
CDR3 length: 14
J gene: TRBJ2-2
D gene: .
CDR3 protein: CASSLTRNAGELFF
CDR3 DNA: TGTGCCAGCAGCCTGACTAGAAACGCCGGGGAGCTGTTTTTT

clone size: .
V gene: TRBV4-1
CDR3 length: 14
J gene: TRBJ2-7
D gene: .
CDR3 protein: CASSQVLGYDEQYF
CDR3 DNA: TGCGCCAGCAGCCAAGTCCTGGGGTACGACGAGCAGTACTTC

clone size: .
V gene: TRBV5-1
CDR3 length: 15
J gene: TRBJ2-2
D gene: .
CDR3 protein: CASSLVGKSTGELFF
CDR3 DNA: TGCGCCAGCAGTCTGGTAGGGAAGTCCACCGGGGAGCTGTTTTTT

clone size: .
V gene: TRBV7-9
CDR3 length: 14
J gene: TRBJ2-3
D gene: .
CDR3 protein: CASSRDSSVDTQYF
CDR3 DNA: TGTGCCAGCAGCCGGGACTCCTCCGTAGATACGCAGTATTTT

clone size: once
V gene: TRBV2
CDR3 length: 17
J gene: TRBJ2-1
D gene: .
CDR3 protein: CASRDITGQSSYNEQFF
CDR3 DNA: TGTGCCAGCAGGGATATCACAGGCCAGAGCTCCTACAATGAGCAGTTCTTC

clone size: .
V gene: TRBV6-5
CDR3 length: 15
J gene: TRBJ1-4
D gene: TRBD1
CDR3 protein: CASSYSGQGIEKLFF
CDR3 DNA: TGTGCCAGCAGTTACTCGGGACAGGGAATTGAAAAACTGTTTTTT

clone size: few
V gene: TRBV9
CDR3 length: 14
J gene: TRBJ1-1
D gene: .
CDR3 protein: CASSTNRWNTEAFF
CDR3 DNA: TGTGCCAGCAGTACCAATCGGTGGAACACTGAAGCTTTCTTT

clone size: .
V gene: TRBV18
CDR3 length: 16
J gene: TRBJ2-1
D gene: .
CDR3 protein: CASSPPWDKAYNEQFF
CDR3 DNA: TGTGCCAGCTCACCACCGTGGGACAAAGCCTACAATGAGCAGTTCTTC

clone size: .
V gene: TRBV7-8
CDR3 length: 13
J gene: TRBJ2-1
D gene: .
CDR3 protein: CASSLMRGNEQFF
CDR3 DNA: TGTGCCAGCAGCTTAATGAGGGGCAATGAGCAGTTCTTC

clone size: .
V gene: TRBV19
CDR3 length: 16
J gene: TRBJ1-5
D gene: TRBD1
CDR3 protein: CASKFAGGLGNQPQHF
CDR3 DNA: TGTGCCAGTAAATTCGCAGGGGGCTTGGGCAATCAGCCCCAGCATTTT

clone size: .
V gene: TRBV5-4
CDR3 length: 16
J gene: TRBJ1-4
D gene: .
CDR3 protein: CASSFTGSRDNEKLFF
CDR3 DNA: TGTGCCAGCAGCTTCACCGGGTCCAGGGATAATGAAAAACTGTTTTTT

clone size: .
V gene: TRBV30
CDR3 length: 12
J gene: TRBJ1-2
D gene: .
CDR3 protein: CAWMGGPGGYTF
CDR3 DNA: TGTGCCTGGATGGGGGGGCCGGGTGGCTACACCTTC

clone size: .
V gene: TRBV2
CDR3 length: 12
J gene: TRBJ1-3
D gene: .
CDR3 protein: CASTVDGHTIYF
CDR3 DNA: TGTGCCAGCACCGTGGATGGTCACACCATATATTTT

clone size: .
V gene: TRBV6-4
CDR3 length: 14
J gene: TRBJ2-3
D gene: TRBD1
CDR3 protein: CASSDSQGADTQYF
CDR3 DNA: TGTGCCAGCAGTGACTCACAGGGGGCAGATACGCAGTATTTT

clone size: .
V gene: TRBV30
CDR3 length: 14
J gene: TRBJ1-1
D gene: .
CDR3 protein: CAWSVRAIPGEAFF
CDR3 DNA: TGTGCCTGGAGTGTACGGGCCATACCAGGTGAAGCTTTCTTT

clone size: .
V gene: TRBV6-1
CDR3 length: 13
J gene: TRBJ2-5
D gene: TRBD1
CDR3 protein: CASRGQGEETQYF
CDR3 DNA: TGTGCCAGCAGAGGCCAGGGGGAAGAGACCCAGTACTTC

clone size: .
V gene: TRBV20-1
CDR3 length: 10
J gene: TRBJ2-1
D gene: .
CDR3 protein: CSAGRDEQFF
CDR3 DNA: TGCAGCGCGGGGCGAGATGAGCAGTTCTTC

clone size: .
V gene: TRBV2
CDR3 length: 15
J gene: TRBJ1-6
D gene: .
CDR3 protein: CASSGESSYNSPLHF
CDR3 DNA: TGTGCCAGCAGTGGGGAGAGCTCCTATAATTCACCCCTCCACTTT

clone size: once
V gene: TRBV4-1
CDR3 length: 13
J gene: TRBJ2-1
D gene: .
CDR3 protein: CASSQTSYNEQFF
CDR3 DNA: TGCGCCAGCAGCCAAACTAGCTACAATGAGCAGTTCTTC

clone size: .
V gene: TRBV10-3
CDR3 length: 15
J gene: TRBJ1-3
D gene: .
CDR3 protein: CAISESGSSGNTIYF
CDR3 DNA: TGTGCCATCAGTGAGTCTGGGAGCTCTGGAAACACCATATATTTT

clone size: .
V gene: TRBV6-1
CDR3 length: 15
J gene: TRBJ1-1
D gene: .
CDR3 protein: CASSEARRWGTEAFF
CDR3 DNA: TGTGCCAGCAGTGAAGCGCGCAGGTGGGGCACTGAAGCTTTCTTT

clone size: .
V gene: TRBV10-3
CDR3 length: 16
J gene: TRBJ2-1
D gene: .
CDR3 protein: CAISEDGRSSYNEQFF
CDR3 DNA: TGTGCCATCAGTGAGGATGGAAGGAGCTCCTACAATGAGCAGTTCTTC

clone size: .
V gene: TRBV30
CDR3 length: 14
J gene: TRBJ2-3
D gene: .
CDR3 protein: CAWSADSGRDTQYF
CDR3 DNA: TGTGCCTGGAGTGCCGACAGTGGGAGGGATACGCAGTATTTT

clone size: .
V gene: TRBV7-9
CDR3 length: 15
J gene: TRBJ2-3
D gene: .
CDR3 protein: CASSLFQGRPDTQYF
CDR3 DNA: TGTGCCAGCAGCTTATTCCAGGGGCGCCCAGATACGCAGTATTTT

clone size: .
V gene: TRBV7-2
CDR3 length: 16
J gene: TRBJ1-1
D gene: TRBD1
CDR3 protein: CASSLVTGATNTEAFF
CDR3 DNA: TGTGCCAGCAGCTTGGTTACAGGGGCTACGAACACTGAAGCTTTCTTT

clone size: once
V gene: TRBV30
CDR3 length: 14
J gene: TRBJ2-1
D gene: TRBD1
CDR3 protein: CAWTETGQGNEQFF
CDR3 DNA: TGTGCCTGGACGGAGACAGGGCAAGGTAATGAGCAGTTCTTC

clone size: few
V gene: TRBV28
CDR3 length: 15
J gene: TRBJ1-5
D gene: .
CDR3 protein: CASRAGDGFWQPQHF
CDR3 DNA: TGTGCCAGCAGGGCCGGGGACGGCTTTTGGCAGCCCCAGCATTTT